These 18 T cell receptor beta chains came from one sample sequenced in a study of beta chain features in type 1 diabetes. The antigens for these receptors are not known. Points from the study as a whole: TCRB CDR3s were moderately but significantly shorter in Type 1 diabetes patients in all four CD4+ subsets.

Every isolated RNA sample was fully reverse transcribed, so sequencing captured expressed TCRB transcripts. Repertoires were generated with immunoSEQ multiplex PCR, while TCRdb's copy carries only in-frame clones and drops some. The sample holds a few hundred thousand clones, roughly a tenth seen once. The source material was naive CD4+ T cells from blood. The receptors were sampled from a man aged 25 to 40 with type 1 diabetes.

The chain uses TRBV4-1 and TRBJ1-1, with a tentative D call TRBD1 (6 bases). V was pared by 0 bases and J by 1 base, with 15 bases between. Germline V CDR1 and CDR2: MGHRA, YSYEKL. The CDR3 has 17 amino acids. CDR3 sequence reads: CASSQDLGRGKNTEAFF. As DNA, the CDR3 is TGCGCCAGCAGCCAAGATCTTGGTAGGGGGAAGAACACTGAAGCTTTCTTT.

This clone has more than one count but fewer than ten. Other DNA sequences in this specimen translate into the identical CDR3. V usage is TRBV20-1 and J usage is TRBJ1-2, with unresolved D. V lost 3 bases and J 4 bases, leaving 6 bases between the germline ends. CDR3 length: 11 amino acids. Germline V gene sequence: CDR1 DFQATT, CDR2 SNEGSKA (reference sequence). The CDR3 DNA sequence: TGCAGTGCTAGGGAGGGCTATGGCTACACCTTC. It encodes CSAREGYGYTF.

The chain carries TRBV5-4 and TRBJ2-3; D unresolved. Germline values: CDR1 SGHNT, CDR2 YYREEE (reference sequence). The V gene lost 0 bases and the J gene lost 4 bases, with 6 bases spanning the gap. This CDR3 is 13 amino acids long. CDR3 bases: TGTGCCAGCAGCTTGGCTCTCTCAGATACGCAGTATTTT. Protein product: CASSLALSDTQYF.

This chain uses TRBV6-1 with TRBJ1-5; D possibly corresponds to TRBD1 (5 bases). CDR3 size: 14 residues. The germline V gene encodes CDR1 MNHNS and CDR2 SASEGT. Between the trimmed V and J ends, which lost 4 bases and 7 bases, there was a span of 14 bases. CDR3 in DNA: TGTGCCAGCAGTGGGTCCAGGGCCGGGCAGCCCCAGCATTTT. This translates into CASSGSRAGQPQHF.

A few counts support this clone. This sequence joins TRBV7-2 and TRBJ2-3, with D unresolved. CDR1 is SGHTA and CDR2 is FQGNSA in the germline V gene. CDR3 length: 11 residues. The V and J ends lost 7 bases and 7 bases respectively, with 9 bases between them. This CDR3 is CASTLLYTQYF. CDR3 coding DNA: TGTGCCAGCACCCTCTTGTATACGCAGTATTTT. The variable domain in full, with the rest retrieved from reference TRBV7-2 and TRBJ2-3, is GAGVSQSPSNKVTEKGKDVELRCDPISGHTALYWYRQSLGQGLEFLIYFQGNSAPDKSGLPSDRFSAERTGGSVSTLTIQRTQQEDSAVYLCASTLLYTQYFGPGTRLTVL.

The chain combines TRBV7-3 with TRBJ1-1; D gene ambiguous. The CDR3 length is 14 residues. From germline, CDR1 is SGHTA and CDR2 FQGTGA. Deletions cut 5 bases from V and 0 bases from J, with 10 bases between. Here the CDR3 reads CASSNSGMNTEAFF. CDR3 sequence (DNA): TGTGCCAGCAGCAACAGCGGAATGAACACTGAAGCTTTCTTT. The complete variable domain, with remaining parts taken from reference TRBV7-3 and TRBJ1-1, reads GAGVSQTPSNKVTEKGKYVELRCDPISGHTALYWYRQSLGQGPEFLIYFQGTGAADDSGLPNDRFFAVRPEGSVSTLKIQRTERGDSAVYLCASSNSGMNTEAFFGQGTRLTVV.

V gene TRBV7-2 combines with J gene TRBJ2-3; 7 nucleotides agree with TRBD2. Germline assignment: CDR1 SGHTA and CDR2 FQGNSA. The CDR3 consists of 13 residues. J lost 4 bases, V lost 10 bases, and 8 bases had no gene match. The CDR3 region has the DNA TGTGCCACTATGCCGGGGGGTGCAGATACGCAGTATTTT. It is translated as CATMPGGADTQYF.

This clone was found a few times. The chain uses TRBV5-1 and TRBJ2-5; no reliable D call. V shed 0 bases and J shed 7 bases, with 10 bases lying between them. The CDR3 runs 13 residues. From germline, CDR1 is SGHRS and CDR2 YFSETQ. The CDR3, as DNA: TGCGCCAGCAGCTTGGAATCCGGTGGGACCCAGTACTTC. This codes for CASSLESGGTQYF.

The chain joins TRBV27 to TRBJ2-1; 9 bases agree with TRBD1. This CDR3 contains 19 residues. CDR1 is MNHEY and CDR2 is SMNVEV in the germline V gene (reference sequence). Unmatched junction bases numbered 19, after V lost 6 bases and J lost 4 bases. Here the CDR3 reads CASSPLRMWGTGLYNEQFF. The CDR3 region has the DNA TGTGCCAGCAGCCCTCTTAGGATGTGGGGGACAGGGCTTTACAATGAGCAGTTCTTC.

V and J are TRBV4-2 and TRBJ1-5; 8 nucleotides align to TRBD1. This CDR3 contains 15 residues. The germline CDR1 and CDR2 sequences are LGHNA and YNFKEQ. V trimming: 1 base; J trimming: 6 bases; junction bases outside the gene matches: 5. CDR3 region: CASSQVEDRAQPQHF. The CDR3 nucleotides are TGTGCCAGCAGCCAAGTCGAGGACAGGGCTCAGCCCCAGCATTTT.

This clone came up a few times. The genes are TRBV19 and TRBJ2-7, with D tentatively TRBD1 (6 bases). CDR3 length equals 14 residues. Germline V gene data show CDR1 as LNHDA and CDR2 as SQIVND (reference sequence). Trimming removed 6 bases from V and 3 bases from J, with 15 bases in between. The CDR3 DNA is TGTGCCAGTAGCCCCGCGGACAGATTCTACGAGCAGTACTTC. This encodes CASSPADRFYEQYF.

J is TRBJ2-2 and V is TRBV7-2; D unclear. This CDR3 region has 11 residues. Per germline, CDR1 SGHTA and CDR2 FQGNSA. The V gene lost 5 bases and the J gene lost 13 bases, with 11 bases spanning the gap. The CDR3, as DNA: TGTGCCAGCAGCCCCCGTATAGTGCTGTTTTTT. Its protein is CASSPRIVLFF.

The gene calls are TRBV7-2 and TRBJ2-2, with 8 bases aligning to TRBD1. J gave up 1 base and V 5 bases, and 6 bases lay outside the gene matches. Germline V gene sequence: CDR1 SGHTA, CDR2 FQGNSA. The CDR3 consists of 16 residues. CDR3 region: CASSPPGQVNTGELFF. The DNA of the CDR3 is TGTGCCAGCAGCCCACCGGGACAGGTGAACACCGGGGAGCTGTTTTTT.

The rearrangement uses TRBV5-1 and TRBJ2-2; 10 bases agree with TRBD2. The V gene end was trimmed by 0 bases and the J gene end by 4 bases; junction bases not matched to a gene: 0. The CDR3 runs 15 residues. The germline V gene encodes CDR1 SGHRS and CDR2 YFSETQ. For the CDR3, the DNA is TGCGCCAGCAGCTTGGTAGCGGGGGGCACCGGGGAGCTGTTTTTT. This translates into CASSLVAGGTGELFF. Looking up the rest from reference TRBV5-1 and TRBJ2-2 gives the full variable domain: KAGVTQTPRYLIKTRGQQVTLSCSPISGHRSVSWYQQTPGQGLQFLFEYFSETQRNKGNFPGRFSGRQFSNSRSEMNVSTLELGDSALYLCASSLVAGGTGELFFGEGSRLTVL.

V usage is TRBV4-2 and J usage is TRBJ1-4; possibly TRBD1 for D (5 bases). Germline-derived CDR1 and CDR2 are LGHNA and YNFKEQ. This CDR3 has 13 amino acids. V was cut by 0 bases and J by 8 bases, with 7 bases left in between. The CDR3 here is CASSQEQGEKLFF. CDR3 nucleotides: TGTGCCAGCAGCCAAGAGCAGGGAGAAAAACTGTTTTTT.

The V gene is TRBV18, the J gene TRBJ1-2; no definite D call. The CDR3 is 15 amino acids. Germline V gene data show CDR1 as KGHSH and CDR2 as LQKENI. With 0 bases removed from V and 0 bases from J, the gap between germline ends came to 8 bases. CDR3 protein: CASSPPSLSNYGYTF. CDR3 sequence (DNA): TGTGCCAGCTCACCACCGTCGCTATCTAACTATGGCTACACCTTC.

V usage is TRBV20-1 and J usage is TRBJ1-1; unclear D gene. Trimming left V 5 bases short and J 1 base short, with 5 bases between. CDR1 is DFQATT and CDR2 is SNEGSKA in the germline V gene (reference sequence). The CDR3 is 11 amino acids. The CDR3 DNA follows: TGCAGTGCTGAGGAGAACACTGAAGCTTTCTTT. Translated: CSAEENTEAFF.

This clone was recorded a few times. The chain joins TRBV7-2 to TRBJ1-2, with D possibly TRBD1 on 5 matching bases. This CDR3 comprises 14 residues. Per germline, CDR1 SGHTA and CDR2 FQGNSA. V was shortened by 5 bases and J by 7 bases, with 17 bases between the two germline ends. The CDR3 spells CASSQGLSRSGYTF. The CDR3 DNA follows: TGTGCCAGCAGCCAGGGACTCTCGAGGAGTGGCTACACCTTC.